What follows describes a single TCR beta chain. Antigen: not known. The protocol was immunoSEQ multiplex PCR, while the TCRdb copy is restricted to in-frame clones and leaves out a portion. The sample lists more than 95,000 clones, roughly nine tenths seen once, with around 0.96% in the top ten. The sample comes from a study of graft-versus-host responses after intestinal transplantation. General study results and limits: Some patients had graft-donor T cell macrochimerism. In their allografts, the ratios of graft-versus-host to host-versus-graft T cell clones were high.

The germline V gene encodes CDR1 SEHNR and CDR2 FQNEAQ (reference sequence). This CDR3 region has 15 residues. V was pared by 1 base and J by 10 bases, with 3 bases of the junction left unmatched. The receptor was derived from a human donor who received an intestinal transplant. This chain connects TRBV7-9 to TRBJ2-1; TRBD2 matches at 14 bases. The source was unstimulated CD4+ T cells sorted from spleen or lymph node cells, collected before intestinal transplant. The chain's CDR3 is CASSLVGLAGGEQFF. In DNA form, the CDR3 reads TGTGCCAGCAGCTTAGTAGGACTAGCGGGAGGCGAGCAGTTCTTC.